The clone carrying this T cell receptor beta chain has just one count. This sample stems from a study of T cell responses to AZD1222 COVID-19 vaccine. Assay: immunoSEQ multiplex PCR; the TCRdb copy retains only in-frame clones and omits some. The sample has around 50,000 clones; around 86% are singletons. The CDR3 has 16 residues. Germline trimming cut 0 bases from V and 9 bases from J; bases unmatched to any gene: 5. Germline V gene data show CDR1 as SGHRS and CDR2 as YFSETQ. The material sequenced was peripheral blood, taken on day 0 of AZD1222 vaccination. The J gene is TRBJ2-1, the V gene TRBV5-1; 14 bases align to TRBD2. This sequence was found in an adult in good health. The DNA of the CDR3 is TGCGCCAGCAGCTTGGAGGGGACTAGCGGGAGTGGTGAGCAGTTCTTC. It specifies CASSLEGTSGSGEQFF.